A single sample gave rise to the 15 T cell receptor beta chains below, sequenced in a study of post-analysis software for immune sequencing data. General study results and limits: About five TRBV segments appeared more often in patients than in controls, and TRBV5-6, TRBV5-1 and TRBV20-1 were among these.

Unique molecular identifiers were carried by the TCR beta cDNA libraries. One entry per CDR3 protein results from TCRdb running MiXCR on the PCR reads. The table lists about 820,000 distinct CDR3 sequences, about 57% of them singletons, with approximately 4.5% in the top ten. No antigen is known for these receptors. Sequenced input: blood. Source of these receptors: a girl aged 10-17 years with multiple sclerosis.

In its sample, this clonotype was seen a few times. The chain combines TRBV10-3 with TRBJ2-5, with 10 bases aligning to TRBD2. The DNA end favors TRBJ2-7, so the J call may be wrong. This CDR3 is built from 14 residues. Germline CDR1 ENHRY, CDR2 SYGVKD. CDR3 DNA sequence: TGTGCCATCAGCCCAGCGGGGGGGCCAATCGAGCAGTACTTC. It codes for CAISPAGGPIEQYF.

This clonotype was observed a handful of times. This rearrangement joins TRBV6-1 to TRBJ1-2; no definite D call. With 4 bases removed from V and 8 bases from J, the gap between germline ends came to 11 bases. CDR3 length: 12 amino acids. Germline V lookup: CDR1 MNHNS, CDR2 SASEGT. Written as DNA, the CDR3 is TGTGCCAGCAGTGGATACGGAGGGGGCTACACCTTC. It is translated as CASSGYGGGYTF.

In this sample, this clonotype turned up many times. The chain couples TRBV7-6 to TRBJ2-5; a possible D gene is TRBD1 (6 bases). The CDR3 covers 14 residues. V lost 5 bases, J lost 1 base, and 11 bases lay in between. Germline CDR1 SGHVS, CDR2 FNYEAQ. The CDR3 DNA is TGTGCCAGCAGCCCCCGGACAGCCCAAGAGACCCAGTACTTC. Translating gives CASSPRTAQETQYF.

This chain's CDR3 is CASEGRTGSYGYTF. In nucleotides, the CDR3 is TGTGCCAGCGAAGGGAGGACAGGGTCATATGGCTACACCTTC. The chain combines TRBV2 with TRBJ1-2; TRBD1 matches at 8 bases. The ends lost 8 bases at V and 5 bases at J; junction bases unmatched: 10. This CDR3 is built from 14 residues. Looked up from germline, CDR1 is SNHLY and CDR2 is FYNNEI.

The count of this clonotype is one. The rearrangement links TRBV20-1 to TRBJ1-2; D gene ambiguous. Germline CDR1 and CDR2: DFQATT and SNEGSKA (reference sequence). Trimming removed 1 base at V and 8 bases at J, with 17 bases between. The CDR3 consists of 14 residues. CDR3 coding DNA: TGCAGTGCTAGAGGCCTAGGGATGCCCGACGGCTACACCTTC. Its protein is CSARGLGMPDGYTF.

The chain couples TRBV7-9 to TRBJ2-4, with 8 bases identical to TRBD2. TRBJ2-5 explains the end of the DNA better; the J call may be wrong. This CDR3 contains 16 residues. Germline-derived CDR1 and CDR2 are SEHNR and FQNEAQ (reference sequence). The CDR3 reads CASSLALWLAGETQYF. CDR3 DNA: TGTGCCAGCAGCTTAGCGCTGTGGCTAGCGGGAGAGACCCAGTACTTC.

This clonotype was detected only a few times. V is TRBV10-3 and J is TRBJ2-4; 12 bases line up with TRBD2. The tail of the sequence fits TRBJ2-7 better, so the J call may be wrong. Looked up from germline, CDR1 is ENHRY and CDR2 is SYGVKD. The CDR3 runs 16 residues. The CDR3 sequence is CAIMAPTSGRNGEQYF. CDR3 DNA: TGTGCCATCATGGCCCCCACTAGCGGGAGGAACGGCGAGCAGTACTTC.

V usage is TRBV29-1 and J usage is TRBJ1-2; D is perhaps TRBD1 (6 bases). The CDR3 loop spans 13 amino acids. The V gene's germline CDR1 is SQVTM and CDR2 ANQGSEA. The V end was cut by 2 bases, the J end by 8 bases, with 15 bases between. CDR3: CSVESGGGRGYTF. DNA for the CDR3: TGCAGCGTTGAAAGCGGGGGGGGCCGCGGCTACACCTTC. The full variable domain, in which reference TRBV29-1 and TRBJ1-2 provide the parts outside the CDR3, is SAVISQKPSRDICQRGTSLTIQCQVDSQVTMMFWYRQQPGQSLTLIATANQGSEATYESGFVIDKFPISRPNLTFSTLTVSNMSPEDSSIYLCSVESGGGRGYTFGSGTRLTVV.

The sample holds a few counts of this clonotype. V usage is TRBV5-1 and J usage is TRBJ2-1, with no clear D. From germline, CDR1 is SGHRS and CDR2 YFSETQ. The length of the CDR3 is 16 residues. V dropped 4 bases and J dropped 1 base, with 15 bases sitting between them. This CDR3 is CASSAVTSGSYNEQFF. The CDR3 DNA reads TGCGCCAGCAGCGCGGTGACATCAGGATCCTACAATGAGCAGTTCTTC.

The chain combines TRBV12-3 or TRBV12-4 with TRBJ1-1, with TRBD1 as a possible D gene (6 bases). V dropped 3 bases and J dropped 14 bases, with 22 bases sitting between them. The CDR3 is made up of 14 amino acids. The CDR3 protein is CASSFLAGANEQFF. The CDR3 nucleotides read TGTGCCAGCAGTTTCCTAGCGGGGGCTAATGAGCAGTTCTTT.

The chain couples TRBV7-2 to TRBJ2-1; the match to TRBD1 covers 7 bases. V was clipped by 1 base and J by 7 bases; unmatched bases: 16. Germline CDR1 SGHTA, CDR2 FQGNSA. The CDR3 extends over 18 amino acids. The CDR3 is CASSLVRGLAGTRNEQFF. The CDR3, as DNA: TGTGCCAGCAGCTTAGTAAGGGGGCTAGCAGGAACTCGGAATGAGCAGTTCTTC. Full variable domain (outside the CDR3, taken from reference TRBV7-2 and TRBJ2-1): GAGVSQSPSNKVTEKGKDVELRCDPISGHTALYWYRQSLGQGLEFLIYFQGNSAPDKSGLPSDRFSAERTGGSVSTLTIQRTQQEDSAVYLCASSLVRGLAGTRNEQFFGPGTRLTVL.

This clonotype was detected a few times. The CDR3 reads CSVALGRHTEAFF. The CDR3 coding sequence is TGCAGCGTTGCCCTGGGGAGGCACACTGAAGCTTTCTTT. The chain is built from TRBV29-1 and TRBJ1-1, with D uncertain. The germline gives CDR1 SQVTM, CDR2 ANQGSEA. V gave up 4 bases and J gave up 3 bases, with 12 bases separating them. The CDR3 runs to 13 residues.

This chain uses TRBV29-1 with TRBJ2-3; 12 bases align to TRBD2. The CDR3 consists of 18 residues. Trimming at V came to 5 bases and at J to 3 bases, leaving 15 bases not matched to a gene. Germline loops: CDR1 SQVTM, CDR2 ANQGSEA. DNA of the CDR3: TGCAGCGTTTCACCCGGGGGTCTGACTAGCGGGAGAACAGATACGCAGTATTTT. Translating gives CSVSPGGLTSGRTDTQYF.

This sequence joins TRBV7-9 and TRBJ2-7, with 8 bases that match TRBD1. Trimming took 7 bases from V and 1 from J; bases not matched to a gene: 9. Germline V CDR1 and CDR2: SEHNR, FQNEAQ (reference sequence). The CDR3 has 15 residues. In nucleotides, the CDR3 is TGTGCCAGCAACCAGCAGGGGGCCCTGTCCTACGAGCAGTACTTC. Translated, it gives CASNQQGALSYEQYF.

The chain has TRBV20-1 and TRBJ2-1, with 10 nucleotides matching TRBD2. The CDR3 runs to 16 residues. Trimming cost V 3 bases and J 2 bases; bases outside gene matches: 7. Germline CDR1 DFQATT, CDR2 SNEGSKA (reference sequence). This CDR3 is CSARASGGHTYNEQFF. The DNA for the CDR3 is TGCAGTGCTAGGGCTAGCGGGGGCCACACCTACAATGAGCAGTTCTTC.